The subject of this entry is one T cell receptor beta chain. Its target is unknown. This entry belongs to a study of early T cells in non-severe SARS-CoV-2 infection. The wider study: RNA in bulk from unsorted whole blood was sequenced, and chains were unpaired. Study results and caveats: VDJdb matching, biased toward anti-spike CD8 responses, missed private and CD4 specificities.

cDNA molecules, individually, were tagged with unique molecular identifiers. TCRdb redid the calling of the 5' RACE reads with MiXCR, one entry per CDR3 protein. The table has roughly 80,000 distinct CDR3 sequences, about 14% seen once; the top ten hold around 3.3%. The CDR3 contains 14 residues. The V gene lost 5 bases and the J gene lost 5 bases, with 15 bases spanning the gap. From germline, CDR1 is SNHLY and CDR2 FYNNEI. This TCR derives from an adult who was a healthcare worker with PCR-confirmed SARS-CoV-2 infection or an uninfected control (not recorded which). V is TRBV2 and J is TRBJ2-5; D remains ambiguous. The specimen sequenced was whole blood. The chain's CDR3 is CASSFLGVGETQYF. The CDR3 region has the DNA TGTGCCAGCAGTTTCCTCGGAGTAGGGGAGACCCAGTACTTC. Complete variable domain (other parts from reference TRBV2 and TRBJ2-5): EPEVTQTPSHQVTQMGQEVILRCVPISNHLYFYWYRQILGQKVEFLVSFYNNEISEKSEIFDDQFSVERPDGSNFTLKIRSTKLEDSAMYFCASSFLGVGETQYFGPGTRLLVL.